Shown below are 18 T cell receptor beta chains from a single sample sequenced in a study of lymphopenia after photon versus proton radiotherapy. Libraries were prepared by immunoSEQ multiplex PCR; TCRdb keeps only in-frame clonotypes and omits some of them. The sample lists 68,000 or so clones; approximately 91% were seen once. The sample consisted of peripheral blood, taken from a patient treated with photon-based radiotherapy. Receptors originate from a woman in her 70s with pancreatic cancer.

This clone was picked up many times. The CDR3 is CASSETGHNEQFF. The CDR3 DNA sequence: TGTGCCAGCAGTGAAACGGGACACAATGAGCAGTTCTTC. The V call is TRBV2, the J call TRBJ2-1, with D tentatively TRBD1 or TRBD2 (5 bases each). Deletions cut 2 bases from V and 5 bases from J, with 7 bases between. The CDR3 totals 13 residues. Germline loops: CDR1 SNHLY, CDR2 FYNNEI.

This clone was observed a single time. The V gene is TRBV19, the J gene TRBJ1-1; unclear D gene. In germline, CDR1 is LNHDA, CDR2 SQIVND (reference sequence). This CDR3 region has 14 residues. V gave up 0 bases and J gave up 1 base, with 6 bases separating them. For the CDR3, the DNA is TGTGCCAGTAGTATAGATCGACAGAACACTGAAGCTTTCTTT. Its translation: CASSIDRQNTEAFF.

The chain combines TRBV19 with TRBJ2-7, with 8 bases lining up with TRBD1. The CDR3 sequence is 14 residues long. The V and J ends lost 7 bases and 3 bases, in that order; junction bases with no gene match: 8. Germline V gene sequence: CDR1 LNHDA, CDR2 SQIVND (reference sequence). CDR3 sequence reads: CASMAGGLSYEQYF. The CDR3 DNA is TGTGCCAGTATGGCAGGGGGCTTGAGCTACGAGCAGTACTTC. The whole variable domain, filled in from reference TRBV19 and TRBJ2-7, reads DGGITQSPKYLFRKEGQNVTLSCEQNLNHDAMYWYRQDPGQGLRLIYYSQIVNDFQKGDIAEGYSVSREKKESFPLTVTSAQKNPTAFYLCASMAGGLSYEQYFGPGTRLTVT.

This clone was seen a single time. The V gene is TRBV9, the J gene TRBJ2-1; maybe TRBD2 (5 bases). Germline V lookup: CDR1 SGDLS, CDR2 YYNGEE. The CDR3 is 15 amino acids. Between the trimmed V and J ends, which lost 0 bases and 7 bases, there was a span of 14 bases. In DNA form, the CDR3 reads TGTGCCAGCAGCGTAGACGAGGGCCTAAAAAATGAGCAGTTCTTC. Its translation is CASSVDEGLKNEQFF.

V usage is TRBV28 and J usage is TRBJ1-5; D is unclear. CDR1 MDHEN and CDR2 SYDVKM come from the germline V gene. The length of the CDR3 is 15 residues. The V and J ends lost 2 bases and 4 bases respectively, with 12 bases between them. The CDR3 spells CASSLGGYGNQPQHF. CDR3 coding DNA: TGTGCCAGCAGTTTAGGCGGTTATGGAAATCAGCCCCAGCATTTT.

The chain links TRBV5-1 to TRBJ1-1, with D hard to call. Trimming removed 0 bases from V and 3 bases from J, with 9 bases in between. Looked up from germline, CDR1 is SGHRS and CDR2 is YFSETQ. The CDR3 contains 14 residues. CDR3 sequence reads: CASSLVGGDTEAFF. CDR3 sequence (DNA): TGCGCCAGCAGCTTGGTTGGCGGCGACACTGAAGCTTTCTTT.

This clone was seen only once. The chain couples TRBV5-4 to TRBJ2-1; 9 bases map to TRBD1. The CDR3 runs to 17 residues. Germline-derived CDR1 and CDR2 are SGHNT and YYREEE (reference sequence). With V trimmed by 4 bases and J by 10 bases, 18 bases remained unmatched. This CDR3 is CASSIPPTGTGSSEQFF. The DNA for the CDR3 is TGTGCCAGCAGCATACCCCCCACCGGGACAGGGAGTAGCGAGCAGTTCTTC.

V usage is TRBV7-2 and J usage is TRBJ1-2, with 7 bases lining up with TRBD1. J gave up 7 bases and V 5 bases, and 10 bases lay outside the gene matches. The CDR3 is 14 amino acids. The germline V gene encodes CDR1 SGHTA and CDR2 FQGNSA. The CDR3 sequence: CASSTRQGQSGYTF. The CDR3 region has the DNA TGTGCCAGCAGCACCAGACAGGGACAGTCTGGCTACACCTTC.

The chain recombines TRBV27 with TRBJ1-3; D not certain. Germline V gene data show CDR1 as MNHEY and CDR2 as SMNVEV (reference sequence). There are 15 residues in the CDR3. The V and J ends lost 1 base and 8 bases respectively, with 15 bases between them. CDR3 in DNA: TGTGCCAGCAGTTTATTTCATGGATCGGAGGACACCATATATTTT. It encodes CASSLFHGSEDTIYF.

V usage is TRBV18 and J usage is TRBJ2-7, with unresolved D. The germline V and J ends were trimmed by 2 bases and 5 bases, with 4 bases remaining between them. This CDR3 spans 11 amino acids. CDR1 and CDR2 (germline): KGHSH, LQKENI. CDR3 in amino acids: CASSPKNEQYF. CDR3 sequence (DNA): TGTGCCAGCTCACCAAAGAACGAGCAGTACTTC. The full variable domain, with the rest looked up from reference TRBV18 and TRBJ2-7, is NAGVMQNPRHLVRRRGQEARLRCSPMKGHSHVYWYRQLPEEGLKFMVYLQKENIIDESGMPKERFSAEFPKEGPSILRIQQVVRGDSAAYFCASSPKNEQYFGPGTRLTVT.

At least ten counts were recorded for this clone. This rearrangement joins TRBV27 to TRBJ2-1; D possibly uses TRBD1 or TRBD2 (5 bases each). Deletions cut 0 bases from V and 2 bases from J, with 8 bases between. The CDR3 is 15 amino acids. The germline V gene has CDR1 MNHEY and CDR2 SMNVEV (reference sequence). The DNA for the CDR3 is TGTGCCAGCAGTTTATCGGGACCACCCTACAATGAGCAGTTCTTC. It yields the protein CASSLSGPPYNEQFF.

The chain recombines TRBV27 with TRBJ2-1; TRBD2 matches at 9 bases. Trimming took 0 bases from V and 8 from J; bases not matched to a gene: 17. Looked up from germline, CDR1 is MNHEY and CDR2 is SMNVEV (reference sequence). There are 19 residues in the CDR3. For the CDR3, the DNA is TGTGCCAGCAGTTTATCGGGGACTAGCAGGATGGGCGTTGGGTATGAGCAGTTCTTC. This codes for CASSLSGTSRMGVGYEQFF.

This chain uses TRBV11-1 with TRBJ2-3; the D is unclear. The V end lost 5 bases, the J end lost 3 bases, and 15 bases lay between the germline ends. This CDR3 has 15 residues. CDR1 and CDR2 (germline): SGHAT, FQDESV (reference sequence). The DNA for the CDR3 is TGTGCCAGCAGCCCGATAAACTCCCGTACAGATACGCAGTATTTT. It translates to CASSPINSRTDTQYF.

The J gene is TRBJ2-1, the V gene TRBV27; 7 positions agree with TRBD1. The CDR3 sequence is 15 residues long. The junction had 8 bases not matched to a gene; V was cut back by 1 base and J by 8 bases. Germline assignment: CDR1 MNHEY and CDR2 SMNVEV (reference sequence). CDR3 DNA sequence: TGTGCCAGCAGTTTATGGGCAGGGGGAAAGGATGAGCAGTTCTTC. It specifies CASSLWAGGKDEQFF.

This chain connects TRBV14 to TRBJ1-1; D remains ambiguous. V was cut by 1 base and J by 4 bases, with 10 bases left in between. The CDR3 has 14 amino acids. The germline CDR1 and CDR2 sequences are SGHDN and FVKESK. The CDR3 loop is CASSQARGGTEAFF. The CDR3 nucleotides are TGTGCCAGCAGCCAAGCCCGGGGTGGCACTGAAGCTTTCTTT.

The CDR3 loop is CASSLALFQGTNEKLFF. The CDR3, as DNA: TGTGCCAGCAGTTTAGCTTTATTTCAGGGTACTAATGAAAAACTGTTTTTT. The V call is TRBV28, the J call TRBJ1-4; TRBD1 is a possible D gene (5 bases). The CDR3 is made up of 17 amino acids. Germline V gene data show CDR1 as MDHEN and CDR2 as SYDVKM. V was pared by 2 bases and J by 2 bases, with 15 bases between. Filled out from reference TRBV28 and TRBJ1-4, the complete variable domain reads DVKVTQSSRYLVKRTGEKVFLECVQDMDHENMFWYRQDPGLGLRLIYFSYDVKMKEKGDIPEGYSVSREKKERFSLILESASTNQTSMYLCASSLALFQGTNEKLFFGSGTQLSVL.

The chain uses TRBV5-1 and TRBJ2-7; TRBD1 agrees at 8 bases. Unmatched junction bases numbered 2, after V lost 2 bases and J lost 1 base. CDR1 is SGHRS and CDR2 is YFSETQ in the germline V gene. This CDR3 region has 14 residues. In nucleotides, the CDR3 is TGCGCCAGCAGCTTCGGACAGGGTTCCTACGAGCAGTACTTC. It specifies CASSFGQGSYEQYF.

V gene TRBV5-6 combines with J gene TRBJ1-2; 7 bases agree with TRBD1. This CDR3 has 14 amino acids. The V segment lost 6 bases and the J segment 3 bases; nucleotides outside the gene matches: 8. Germline V gene lookup returns CDR1 SGHDT and CDR2 YYEEEE. CDR3 nucleotide sequence: TGTGCCAGCAAACGCGGACAGGACGACTATGGCTACACCTTC. Amino acid sequence: CASKRGQDDYGYTF.